The 15 T cell receptor beta chains given below trace back to one sample, sequenced in a study of Graves' ophthalmopathy and Graves' hyperthyroidism. Investigators amplified TCR beta CDR3 regions from RNA transcripts. RT-PCR in the first round used HTBI primers; a second-round multiplex PCR followed. TCRdb reanalysed the multiplex PCR reads using MiXCR and keeps one entry per CDR3 protein. The sample lists roughly 700,000 distinct CDR3 sequences; roughly two fifths were seen once. The sequencing sample was made of peripheral blood. The receptors originated from an adult man with Graves' ophthalmopathy.

This clonotype has at least ten counts. The CDR3 is CSADERTGQETQYF. DNA for the CDR3: TGCAGTGCTGACGAAAGGACAGGCCAAGAGACCCAGTACTTC. This rearrangement joins TRBV20-1 to TRBJ2-5; 7 bases are a match to TRBD1. CDR1 and CDR2 (germline): DFQATT, SNEGSKA (reference sequence). There are 14 residues in the CDR3. The V and J ends lost 5 bases and 1 base, in that order; junction bases with no gene match: 7.

The rearrangement links TRBV2 to TRBJ1-3; no clear D gene. This CDR3 is built from 10 residues. V dropped 6 bases and J dropped 8 bases, with 5 bases sitting between them. Per the germline V gene, CDR1 is SNHLY and CDR2 is FYNNEI. Here the CDR3 DNA reads TGTGCCAGCAGCTCGGACACCATATATTTT. Amino acid sequence: CASSSDTIYF. The complete variable domain, with remaining parts taken from reference TRBV2 and TRBJ1-3, reads EPEVTQTPSHQVTQMGQEVILRCVPISNHLYFYWYRQILGQKVEFLVSFYNNEISEKSEIFDDQFSVERPDGSNFTLKIRSTKLEDSAMYFCASSSDTIYFGEGSWLTVV.

This clonotype occurred a few times. At one end the junction does not follow the germline gene, possibly because of a read error. The V call is TRBV6-6, the J call TRBJ1-2; no clear D gene. The CDR3 runs 14 residues. Germline loops: CDR1 MNHNY, CDR2 SVGAGI (reference sequence). The CDR3 protein is CSRIPVAARNGYTF. The DNA for the CDR3 is TGTTCCAGAATCCCGGTTGCGGCAAGAAATGGCTACACCTTC.

This clonotype was recorded many times. V usage is TRBV29-1 and J usage is TRBJ2-5; no definite D call. Between the trimmed V and J ends, which lost 7 bases and 4 bases, there was a span of 13 bases. This CDR3 comprises 12 residues. The germline V gene encodes CDR1 SQVTM and CDR2 ANQGSEA. CDR3 sequence reads: CSARGIGETQYF. The CDR3 nucleotides read TGCAGCGCCCGTGGGATAGGAGAGACCCAGTACTTC. The complete variable domain, with remaining parts taken from reference TRBV29-1 and TRBJ2-5, reads SAVISQKPSRDICQRGTSLTIQCQVDSQVTMMFWYRQQPGQSLTLIATANQGSEATYESGFVIDKFPISRPNLTFSTLTVSNMSPEDSSIYLCSARGIGETQYFGPGTRLLVL.

The chain joins TRBV7-2 to TRBJ1-3; TRBD1 might be the D (6 bases). The ends were cut back, 4 bases at V and 4 bases at J, with 14 bases in the middle. Looked up from germline, CDR1 is SGHTA and CDR2 is FQGNSA. The CDR3 is made up of 15 amino acids. The CDR3 region has the DNA TGTGCCAGCAGCTGGGGGGGGCTGAGGGGAAACACCATATATTTT. Protein: CASSWGGLRGNTIYF.

This clonotype was seen only once. This chain joins TRBV25-1 and TRBJ2-7; D is perhaps TRBD1 (6 bases). The ends were cut back, 2 bases at V and 3 bases at J, with 11 bases in the middle. This CDR3 contains 14 residues. Germline CDR1 and CDR2: MGHDK and SYGVNS. DNA of the CDR3: TGTGCCAGCAGTGAAGGGTGGGACAACTACGAGCAGTACTTC. It is translated as CASSEGWDNYEQYF.

Of note for this clonotype: A single base separates this from a much larger clone, so it may be a read error. The V and J genes are TRBV28 and TRBJ2-7; D not certain. Germline loops: CDR1 MDHEN, CDR2 SYDVKM. CDR3 length: 14 residues. The chain's CDR3 is CVLSSDGYSYEQYF. CDR3 nucleotides: TGTGTCCTTTCCTCGGACGGATATTCCTACGAGCAGTACTTC.

This clonotype was observed a handful of times. The chain employs TRBV10-3 and TRBJ2-7; tentatively, D is TRBD2 (6 bases). V shed 0 bases and J shed 6 bases, with 15 bases lying between them. Germline assignment: CDR1 ENHRY and CDR2 SYGVKD. The CDR3 is 15 amino acids. CDR3 sequence: CAISESARDLAEQYF. The DNA for the CDR3 is TGTGCCATCAGTGAGTCCGCCAGGGACTTGGCCGAGCAGTACTTC.

A note on this clonotype: The junction departs from the called germline gene at one end, perhaps through a read error. The rearrangement joins TRBV7-2 to TRBJ2-7; 9 positions match TRBD1. Germline V CDR1 and CDR2: SGHTA, FQGNSA. The CDR3 contains 15 residues. In nucleotides, the CDR3 is TGCGCCAGCAGCCCCCGCGGGACAGGGAGATACGAGCAGTACTTC. This encodes CASSPRGTGRYEQYF.

As to this clonotype: A read error is possible here, since a much larger clone lies one base away. The V gene is TRBV5-4, the J gene TRBJ2-7, with 9 bases matching TRBD1. This CDR3 is built from 14 residues. The junction had 7 bases not matched to a gene; V was cut back by 3 bases and J by 6 bases. In germline, CDR1 is SGHNT, CDR2 YYREEE (reference sequence). This CDR3 is CASSSDRGPCEQYF. Written as DNA, the CDR3 is TGTGCCAGCAGCTCGGACAGGGGCCCTTGCGAGCAGTACTTC.

This chain connects TRBV5-1 to TRBJ2-7; 10 positions match TRBD1. This CDR3 is built from 15 residues. The V gene's germline CDR1 is SGHRS and CDR2 YFSETQ. After removal of 0 bases from V and 3 bases from J, the junction contained 3 bases not matched to a gene. Here the CDR3 DNA reads TGCGCCAGCAGCTTGGTCCGGGACAGGGGCTACGAGCAGTACTTC. As protein: CASSLVRDRGYEQYF.

There are many counts of this clonotype. The chain couples TRBV2 to TRBJ1-1; D unclear. This CDR3 comprises 12 residues. Trimming stripped 7 bases from V and 4 bases from J, with 10 bases between. Germline-derived CDR1 and CDR2 are SNHLY and FYNNEI. The CDR3 is CASMFRSTEAFF. CDR3 DNA sequence: TGTGCCAGCATGTTTAGGTCCACTGAAGCTTTCTTT. The variable domain in full, with the rest retrieved from reference TRBV2 and TRBJ1-1, is EPEVTQTPSHQVTQMGQEVILRCVPISNHLYFYWYRQILGQKVEFLVSFYNNEISEKSEIFDDQFSVERPDGSNFTLKIRSTKLEDSAMYFCASMFRSTEAFFGQGTRLTVV.

This clonotype was detected a few times. The genes are TRBV12-3 or TRBV12-4 and TRBJ2-7; the D is unclear. The CDR3 consists of 14 residues. Trimming cost V 6 bases and J 9 bases, with 21 bases left between them. CDR3 in amino acids: CASSTRPSQDGQYF. The CDR3 DNA reads TGTGCCAGCAGCACCCGGCCGTCGCAGGACGGGCAGTACTTC.

This clonotype was counted ten times or more. The V and J genes are TRBV5-1 and TRBJ1-2; the match to TRBD1 covers 8 bases. The germline gives CDR1 SGHRS, CDR2 YFSETQ. The CDR3 runs 16 residues. V shed 3 bases, J shed 3 bases, and the junction held 10 bases outside the gene matches. The DNA of the CDR3 is TGCGCCAGCAGCTACCTCCAGGACAGGGCTGACTATGGCTACACCTTC. Protein sequence: CASSYLQDRADYGYTF.

This clonotype was seen ten or more times. The chain links TRBV2 to TRBJ2-5; 11 bases agree with TRBD2. This CDR3 is 15 amino acids long. CDR1 is SNHLY and CDR2 is FYNNEI in the germline V gene. V was clipped by 3 bases and J by 4 bases; unmatched bases: 4. This CDR3 reads CASSEQGTSGETQYF. DNA of the CDR3: TGTGCCAGCAGTGAGCAGGGGACTAGCGGAGAGACCCAGTACTTC.